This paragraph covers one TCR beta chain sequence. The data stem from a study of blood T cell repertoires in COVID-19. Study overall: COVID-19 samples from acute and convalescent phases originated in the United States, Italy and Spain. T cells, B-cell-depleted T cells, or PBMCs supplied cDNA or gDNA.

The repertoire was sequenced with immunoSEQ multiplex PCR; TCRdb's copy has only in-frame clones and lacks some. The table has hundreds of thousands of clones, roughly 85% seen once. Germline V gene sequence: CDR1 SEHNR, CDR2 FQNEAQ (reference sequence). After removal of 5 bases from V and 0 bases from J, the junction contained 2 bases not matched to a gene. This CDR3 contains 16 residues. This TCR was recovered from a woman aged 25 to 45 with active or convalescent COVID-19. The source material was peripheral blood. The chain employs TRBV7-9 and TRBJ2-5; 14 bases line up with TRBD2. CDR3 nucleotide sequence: TGTGCCAGCAGCCGACTAGCGGGGGGGAACCAAGAGACCCAGTACTTC. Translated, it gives CASSRLAGGNQETQYF.